The present entry profiles one T cell receptor (beta chain) with its context. The antigen remains undetermined. Trimming removed 3 bases from V and 0 bases from J; junction bases left unmatched: 6. This CDR3 region has 16 residues. The germline CDR1 and CDR2 sequences are MGHRA and YSYEKL. The data derive from a study of shared clonotypes between healthy human individuals. The table came from immunoSEQ multiplex PCR; TCRdb's copy has only in-frame clones and leaves some out. Of 2 million to 2.5 million clones in the sample, more than 90% are singletons; the top ten hold around 0.13%. Study results and limitations: Unshared clonotypes carried lower generation probabilities than those common to all four donors. The donor pool, a small one, limited the genetic and exposure-history diversity represented.

The source of this sequence is a man between 18 and 35 years old in good health. The chain links TRBV4-1 to TRBJ2-7; TRBD2 aligns across 9 bases. The sequencing input was naive CD4+ T cells sorted from blood. Subset of the sample: CD45RA+ positively selected. In DNA, the CDR3 is TGCGCCAGCAGCCATGGGGCGGGGGGGAGCTCCTACGAGCAGTACTTC. Its translation is CASSHGAGGSSYEQYF.